Presented here are 7 T cell receptor beta chains from one specimen sequenced in a study of cytomegalovirus exposure and HLA in healthy donors. PCR was performed using 60 Vbeta and 13 Jbeta primers. Produced via immunoSEQ multiplex PCR; TCRdb's table is partial and in-frame only. The sample gives roughly 190,000 clones, roughly 80% of which show up once; approximately 2% is in the top ten. The source material was PBMCs. The receptors stem from a woman in her thirties in good health and CMV-seropositive.

The chain joins TRBV25-1 to TRBJ2-7, with D maybe TRBD1 (6 bases). V was trimmed by 10 bases and J by 7 bases, leaving 20 bases between them. The CDR3 totals 13 residues. Germline V gene lookup returns CDR1 MGHDK and CDR2 SYGVNS. CDR3 in DNA: TGTGCCACCAAAACTTACAGGGCTGGGGAGCAGTACTTC. This gives the protein CATKTYRAGEQYF.

This clone was counted once. The V call is TRBV25-1, the J call TRBJ2-1; a weak D match, TRBD1 (5 bases). CDR1 and CDR2 (germline): MGHDK, SYGVNS. The CDR3 loop spans 15 amino acids. Trimming left V 4 bases short and J 8 bases short, with 18 bases between. CDR3 protein: CASSGGSGNVDEQFF. The CDR3 coding sequence is TGTGCCAGCAGTGGTGGATCAGGGAATGTCGATGAGCAGTTCTTC.

This rearrangement joins TRBV9 to TRBJ2-3, with a weak D call TRBD1 (5 bases). The germline gives CDR1 SGDLS, CDR2 YYNGEE. Trimming took 6 bases from V and 3 from J, leaving 14 bases between them. CDR3 length: 14 amino acids. The CDR3, as DNA: TGTGCCAGCAACGATGGGCAGGGAACAGATACGCAGTATTTT. This sequence encodes CASNDGQGTDTQYF.

This clone has more than one count but fewer than ten. Additional DNA sequences in this sample encode the identical CDR3. The genes are TRBV18 and TRBJ1-5; 8 bases map to TRBD1. After removal of 3 bases from V and 2 bases from J, the junction contained 0 bases not matched to a gene. The CDR3 sequence is 14 residues long. Germline loops: CDR1 KGHSH, CDR2 LQKENI. The CDR3 spells CASSPTGGNQPQHF. In DNA, the CDR3 is TGTGCCAGCTCACCGACAGGGGGCAATCAGCCCCAGCATTTT.

The J gene is TRBJ2-5, the V gene TRBV5-1; D is undetermined. This CDR3 comprises 12 residues. The germline V and J ends were trimmed by 1 base and 5 bases, with 6 bases remaining between them. CDR1 and CDR2 (germline): SGHRS, YFSETQ. The CDR3: CASSLISETQYF. CDR3 nucleotides: TGCGCCAGCAGCTTGATATCCGAGACCCAGTACTTC.

The count of this clone is one. The chain carries TRBV19 and TRBJ1-4; the D gene is possibly TRBD1 (6 bases). The CDR3 extends over 14 amino acids. Germline V gives CDR1 LNHDA, CDR2 SQIVND (reference sequence). V dropped 7 bases and J dropped 9 bases, with 18 bases sitting between them. DNA of the CDR3: TGTGCCAGTACCCCGGGGGGGGGCAGGCAAAAACTGTTTTTT. This sequence encodes CASTPGGGRQKLFF.

The chain is built from TRBV6-1 and TRBJ1-6; D remains unclear. The germline gives CDR1 MNHNS, CDR2 SASEGT. The CDR3 is 15 residues long. The V end was cut by 9 bases, the J end by 2 bases, with 14 bases between. The CDR3 loop is CASKVWGAYNSPLHF. Written as DNA, the CDR3 is TGTGCCAGTAAGGTGTGGGGAGCCTATAATTCACCCCTCCACTTT.